The present T cell receptor beta chain was sequenced within a study of T cells in Graves' hyperthyroidism and ophthalmopathy. This clonotype was counted many times. In germline, CDR1 is MDHEN, CDR2 SYDVKM. The CDR3 totals 13 residues. Trimming removed 3 bases at V and 6 bases at J, with 9 bases between. The source material, RNA transcripts, was used to amplify TCR beta CDR3 regions. An initial round of RT-PCR targeting the TCR CDR3 relied on the HTBI primer set. TCRdb re-called the multiplex PCR reads through MiXCR, storing one row per CDR3 protein. The data hold hundreds of thousands of distinct CDR3 sequences, with 16% observed a single time.

The sequenced sample consisted of blood. The chain links TRBV28 to TRBJ2-1; possible D gene TRBD2, 6 bases. The clonotype comes from a woman aged 40 to 50 with Graves' ophthalmopathy. Written as DNA, the CDR3 is TGTGCCAGCAGTTTTCCTAGCGCCAATGAGCAGTTCTTC. Protein sequence: CASSFPSANEQFF.